This T cell receptor beta chain was identified in a study of cytomegalovirus exposure and HLA in healthy donors. Study findings and constraints: Among donors in an Asian-associated ancestry cluster, a later analysis reportedly found fewer N-insertions than the roughly 610-donor mean. Earlier analysis yielded a pattern in which most TCR beta V segments were productive about 90% or about 30% of the time.

The PCR was carried out with 60 Vbeta primers and 13 Jbeta primers. Libraries were prepared by immunoSEQ multiplex PCR; TCRdb keeps only in-frame clonotypes and omits some of them. This table holds under 200,000 clones, over 70% found once. V dropped 0 bases and J dropped 6 bases, with 7 bases sitting between them. Germline CDR1 MNHEY, CDR2 SVGAGI. This CDR3 is 13 amino acids long. This clone was counted once. What it binds is not known. Specimen: PBMCs. The rearrangement joins TRBV6-5 to TRBJ2-3; D unclear. The TCR was taken from a male donor in good health and CMV-seropositive. CDR3 coding DNA: TGTGCCAGCAGTTACTCGATGGCTGATACGCAGTATTTT. Its translation is CASSYSMADTQYF.